This T cell receptor (beta chain) was recorded in a study of shared clonotypes between healthy human individuals. General study points: Memory subsets generally showed smaller estimated richness than naive subsets did.

Under the authors' procedure: ImmunoSEQ supplied junction-only sequences lacking quality scores, so filtering was different. Data came from immunoSEQ multiplex PCR; TCRdb stores just in-frame clones and leaves some out. That table supplies the V and J calls and clone size; D and trimming were determined from the DNA. The table has around 1.9 million clones, about 92% seen once. This clone was seen a handful of times. The antigen is unknown. The same CDR3 is also encoded by other DNA sequences in this sample. Naive CD8 cells lacked CD45RO, underwent positive selection for CCR7 and left out terminally differentiated effector memory CD45RA+ cells. This CDR3 region has 14 residues. The trim removed 4 bases at V and 2 bases at J, leaving 3 bases unmatched. Germline V CDR1 and CDR2: SGHNT, YENEEA.

The source material was naive CD8+ T cells from PBMCs. This chain links TRBV11-3 with TRBJ2-7; TRBD1 matches 9 bases. The receptor was isolated from a man between 18 and 35 years old in good health. Some clones in this sample may be carry-over from other donors' samples. CDR3 sequence: CASSSRDRAYEQYF. In nucleotides, the CDR3 is TGTGCCAGCAGCTCCCGGGACAGGGCCTACGAGCAGTACTTC.